This T cell receptor beta chain was retrieved from a study of T cells in Graves' hyperthyroidism and ophthalmopathy (dated by TCRdb to the late 2010s). About the full investigation: Peripheral blood samples were taken at initial diagnosis, before any treatment was given. The paper reports TCR Vbeta CDR3 sequencing of more than 120 peripheral blood samples: around 45 ophthalmopathy, approximately 74 hyperthyroidism and roughly 17 progressor patients. TCR V-J signatures able to tell the groups apart were searched for in a discovery cohort of 95 or so patients, of whom more than 40 had Graves' ophthalmopathy and 57 had stable Graves' hyperthyroidism. Whether ophthalmopathy could be predicted prospectively was tested in an independent validation cohort made up of 18 to 20 hyperthyroidism patients plus 17 patients who later progressed to ophthalmopathy. In several Graves' hyperthyroidism patients, the study also compared T-cell repertoires from thyroid tissue with T-cell repertoires from blood. After blood sampling, hyperthyroidism patients were treated with methimazole at a starting dose of 30 mg daily, and ophthalmopathy patients were treated with high-dose intravenous methylprednisolone. The 95 to 100 discovery patients were randomly divided into training and test sets at a 7:3 ratio.

Many counts were recorded for this clonotype. Its antigen remains unidentified. Nothing much larger sits one base from this clone, and base qualities are not available. The germline V gene encodes CDR1 ENHRY and CDR2 SYGVKD. The cysteine opens and the phenylalanine closes a CDR3 of 15 amino acids. Kept here is only the CDR3 DNA, which spans 45 bases and is read in frame from base 1. Trimmed from V: 10 bases; trimmed from J: 1 base; junction bases lacking a gene match: 7. Graves' hyperthyroidism was defined as stable when no progression to ophthalmopathy occurred over 18 months of follow-up. Hyperthyroidism patients were newly diagnosed, had a disease duration of under 2 months, and were aged 18 to 65 years. Exclusion was applied to patients with uncontrolled infections, other autoimmune diseases, pregnancy or lactation. Diagnoses were based on clinical symptoms, serum thyroxine and TRAb, thyroid ultrasound and orbital computed tomography. PBMCs were separated from under 11 ml of fresh peripheral blood using Ficoll-Paque density gradient centrifugation. Total RNA was extracted with Trizol reagent, and quality was checked on an Agilent 2100 Bioanalyzer.

Summary of the overall study and its limitations: A model built on a 13 V-J signature distinguished ophthalmopathy from stable hyperthyroidism, reaching about 89% sensitivity and 81.08% specificity in cross-validation and 80%/75% in testing. Most expanded thyroid clonotypes (frequency above 0.001) were also found in blood, which suggests that blood repertoires may mirror thyroid immune responses. Sample size was not statistically predetermined, and investigators were not blinded to group allocation. In validation, the model predicted progression to ophthalmopathy a median of roughly 6.1 months before onset, with over 60% sensitivity and around 76% specificity.

The TCR beta CDR3 regions were amplified from the RNA transcripts. The TCR CDR3 was subjected to a first round of RT-PCR using the HTBI primer set and the Qiagen OneStep RT-PCR kit. The libraries were constructed in a second round of multiplex PCR and then size-selected and purified. Paired-end sequencing of the libraries was performed with 100 bp reads on an Illumina HiSeq2000. Turning to the authors' computational methods: Raw data were processed with SOAPnuke, discarding reads with adapters, uncalled bases, mean Phred below 15, or no exact constant-primer or identifier match. High-quality paired reads were merged using COPE v1.2.5, and each unique nucleotide sequence was defined as a clonotype. Clonotypes were aligned to IMGT TRBV, TRBD and TRBJ reference segments using MiTCR v1.1. The analysis was restricted to V-J combinations with a frequency above 0.0001, which together covered just over 99% of the repertoires. A TCS score was defined as the ratio of F50 (clonal expansion) to E x V (chaos), with BLOSUM62-based TCRdist applied between CDR3 peptides within each V-J. Welch's t-statistics and random forest reduced roughly 530 V-J features to around 14, which were used in a naive Bayes classifier (R e1071). The Morisita-Horn index was used to measure how similar the thyroid and blood repertoires were. In TCRdb, the public reads were trimmed at Q25 with fastp and aligned with MiXCR, with productive beta chains retained. Each record represents a unique CDR3 protein, reported with the most common genes and DNA among its rows. These V and J calls rely on TCRdb rather than the paper's analysis. This sample lists around 720,000 distinct CDR3 sequences; roughly 32% were detected once. More than 25% of the sample goes to the ten largest clones.

The V and J segments used are TRBV10-3 and TRBJ2-2, with 9 junctional bases fitting TRBD1. The sample consisted of blood. The sequence derives from a woman between 40 and 50 years old with Graves' hyperthyroidism. The CDR3: CATERTGENTGELFF. The bases read TGTGCCACGGAGCGGACAGGGGAGAACACCGGGGAGCTGTTTTTT.